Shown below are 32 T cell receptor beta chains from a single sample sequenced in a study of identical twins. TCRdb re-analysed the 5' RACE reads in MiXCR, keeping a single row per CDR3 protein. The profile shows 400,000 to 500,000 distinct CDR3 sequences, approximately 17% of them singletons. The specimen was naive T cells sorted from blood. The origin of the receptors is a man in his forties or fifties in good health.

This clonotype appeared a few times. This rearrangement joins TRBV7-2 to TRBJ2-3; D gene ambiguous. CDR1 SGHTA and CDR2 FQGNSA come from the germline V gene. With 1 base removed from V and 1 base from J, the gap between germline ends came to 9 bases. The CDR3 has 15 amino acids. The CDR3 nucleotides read TGTGCCAGCAGCTTAGACCCGGCTGGCACAGATACGCAGTATTTT. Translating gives CASSLDPAGTDTQYF.

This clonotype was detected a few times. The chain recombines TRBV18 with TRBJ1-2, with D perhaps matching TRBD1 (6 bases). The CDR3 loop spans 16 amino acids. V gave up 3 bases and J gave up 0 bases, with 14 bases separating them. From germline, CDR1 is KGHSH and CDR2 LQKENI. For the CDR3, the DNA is TGTGCCAGCTCACCGGGACAAGGCCTAACTAACTATGGCTACACCTTC. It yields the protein CASSPGQGLTNYGYTF.

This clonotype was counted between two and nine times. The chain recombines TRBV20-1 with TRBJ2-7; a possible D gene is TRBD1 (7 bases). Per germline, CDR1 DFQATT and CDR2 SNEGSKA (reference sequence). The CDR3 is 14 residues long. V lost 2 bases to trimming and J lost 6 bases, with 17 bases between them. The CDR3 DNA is TGCAGTGCTAGATGGGTGTCAGGGGGGTTCGAGCAGTACTTC. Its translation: CSARWVSGGFEQYF.

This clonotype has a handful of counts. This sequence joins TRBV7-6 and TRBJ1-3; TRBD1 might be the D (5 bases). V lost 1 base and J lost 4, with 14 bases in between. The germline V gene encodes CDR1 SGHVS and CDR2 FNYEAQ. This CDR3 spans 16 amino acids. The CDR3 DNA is TGTGCCAGCAGCTTAGGGGCAGGGCCTGGGGGAAACACCATATATTTT. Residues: CASSLGAGPGGNTIYF.

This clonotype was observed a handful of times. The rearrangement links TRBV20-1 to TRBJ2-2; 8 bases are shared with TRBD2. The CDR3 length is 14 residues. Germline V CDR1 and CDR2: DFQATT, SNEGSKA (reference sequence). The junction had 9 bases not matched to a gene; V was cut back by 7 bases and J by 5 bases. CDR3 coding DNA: TGCAGTGTTACCAGCGGGAGAGGGACCGGGGAGCTGTTTTTT. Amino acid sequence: CSVTSGRGTGELFF.

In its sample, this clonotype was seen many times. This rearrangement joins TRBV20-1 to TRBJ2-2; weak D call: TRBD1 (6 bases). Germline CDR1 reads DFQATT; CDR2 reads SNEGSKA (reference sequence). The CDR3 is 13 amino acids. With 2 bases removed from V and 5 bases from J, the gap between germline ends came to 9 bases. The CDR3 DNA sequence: TGCAGTGCTAGATTCCAGGGGACCGGGGAGCTGTTTTTT. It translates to CSARFQGTGELFF.

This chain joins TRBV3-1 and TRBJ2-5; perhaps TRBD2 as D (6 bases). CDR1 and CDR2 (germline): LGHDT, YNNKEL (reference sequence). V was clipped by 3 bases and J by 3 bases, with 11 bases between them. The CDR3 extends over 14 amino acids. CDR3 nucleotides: TGTGCCAGCAGCCAGCGGGGACTCGAAGAGACCCAGTACTTC. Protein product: CASSQRGLEETQYF.

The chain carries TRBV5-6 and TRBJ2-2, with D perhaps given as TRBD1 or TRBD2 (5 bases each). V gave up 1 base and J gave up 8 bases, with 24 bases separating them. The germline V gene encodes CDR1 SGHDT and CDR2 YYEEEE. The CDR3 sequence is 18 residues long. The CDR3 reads CASSLNRGRRAFSGELFF. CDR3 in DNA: TGTGCCAGCAGCTTGAACCGGGGACGGCGGGCGTTTAGTGGGGAGCTGTTTTTT.

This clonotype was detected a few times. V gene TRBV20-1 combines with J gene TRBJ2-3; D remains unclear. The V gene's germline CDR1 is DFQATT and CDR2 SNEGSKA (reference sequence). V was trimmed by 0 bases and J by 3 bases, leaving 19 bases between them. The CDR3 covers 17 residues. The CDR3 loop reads CSARDPVRQMSTDTQYF. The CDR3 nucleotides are TGCAGTGCTAGAGATCCGGTCAGGCAAATGTCAACAGATACGCAGTATTTT.

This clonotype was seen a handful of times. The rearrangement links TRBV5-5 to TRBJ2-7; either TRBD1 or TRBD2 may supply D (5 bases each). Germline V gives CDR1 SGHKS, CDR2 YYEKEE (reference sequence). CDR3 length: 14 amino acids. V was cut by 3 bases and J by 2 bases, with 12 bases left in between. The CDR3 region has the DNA TGTGCCAGCAGCTGGGGGACCGACACCTACGAGCAGTACTTC. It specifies CASSWGTDTYEQYF.

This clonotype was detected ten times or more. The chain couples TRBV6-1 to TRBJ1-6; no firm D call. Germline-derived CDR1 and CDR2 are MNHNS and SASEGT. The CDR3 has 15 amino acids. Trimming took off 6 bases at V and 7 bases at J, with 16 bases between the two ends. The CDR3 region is CASRRAREGNSPLHF. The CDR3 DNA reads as TGTGCCAGCAGGAGAGCCCGGGAGGGCAATTCACCCCTCCACTTT.

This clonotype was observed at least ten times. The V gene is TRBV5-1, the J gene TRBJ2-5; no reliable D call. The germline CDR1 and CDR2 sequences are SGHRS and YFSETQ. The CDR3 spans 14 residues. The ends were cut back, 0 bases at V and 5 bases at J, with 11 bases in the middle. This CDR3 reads CASSLEFVEETQYF. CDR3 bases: TGCGCCAGCAGCTTGGAGTTCGTGGAGGAGACCCAGTACTTC.

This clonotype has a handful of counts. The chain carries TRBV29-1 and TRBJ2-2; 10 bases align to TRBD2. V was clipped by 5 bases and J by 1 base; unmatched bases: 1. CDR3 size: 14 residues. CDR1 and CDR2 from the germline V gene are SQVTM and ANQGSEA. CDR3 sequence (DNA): TGCAGCGTTACTAGCGGGATGAACACCGGGGAGCTGTTTTTT. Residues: CSVTSGMNTGELFF.

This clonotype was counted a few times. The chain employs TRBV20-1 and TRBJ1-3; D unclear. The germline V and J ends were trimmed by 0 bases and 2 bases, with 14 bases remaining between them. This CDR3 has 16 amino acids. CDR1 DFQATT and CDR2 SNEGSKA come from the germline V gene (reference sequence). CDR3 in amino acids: CSARDRGIEAGNTIYF. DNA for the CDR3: TGCAGTGCTAGAGATCGAGGAATCGAGGCTGGAAACACCATATATTTT.

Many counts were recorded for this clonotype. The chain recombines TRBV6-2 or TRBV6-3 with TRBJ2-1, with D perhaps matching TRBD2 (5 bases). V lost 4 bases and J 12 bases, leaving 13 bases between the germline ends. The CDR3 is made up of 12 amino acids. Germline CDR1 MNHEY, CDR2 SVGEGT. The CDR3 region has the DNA TGTGCCAGCAGTTTCGGGATTGGTGTGCAGTTCTTC. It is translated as CASSFGIGVQFF.

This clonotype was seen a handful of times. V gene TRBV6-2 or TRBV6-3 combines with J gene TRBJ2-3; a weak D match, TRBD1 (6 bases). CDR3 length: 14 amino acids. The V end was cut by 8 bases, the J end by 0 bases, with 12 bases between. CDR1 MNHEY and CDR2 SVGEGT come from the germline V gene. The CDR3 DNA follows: TGTGCCAGCGCCGTACAGGGAAGCACAGATACGCAGTATTTT. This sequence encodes CASAVQGSTDTQYF.

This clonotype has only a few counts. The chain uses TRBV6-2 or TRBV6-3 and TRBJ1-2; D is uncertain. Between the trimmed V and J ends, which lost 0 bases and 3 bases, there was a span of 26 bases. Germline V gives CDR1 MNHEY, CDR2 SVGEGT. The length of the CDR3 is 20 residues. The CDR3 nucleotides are TGTGCCAGCAGTTACTCGAAGCCGGATGGCGGTGGACCTTCTTACTATGGCTACACCTTC. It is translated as CASSYSKPDGGGPSYYGYTF.

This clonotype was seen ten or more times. The CDR3 DNA follows: TGTGCCAGCAGCTTGCAACCACCCGGGGATACGCAGTATTTT. Translated, it gives CASSLQPPGDTQYF. This chain connects TRBV5-5 to TRBJ2-3; no firm D call. CDR1 is SGHKS and CDR2 is YYEKEE in the germline V gene (reference sequence). The CDR3 totals 14 residues. Trimming removed 1 base from V and 6 bases from J, with 12 bases in between.

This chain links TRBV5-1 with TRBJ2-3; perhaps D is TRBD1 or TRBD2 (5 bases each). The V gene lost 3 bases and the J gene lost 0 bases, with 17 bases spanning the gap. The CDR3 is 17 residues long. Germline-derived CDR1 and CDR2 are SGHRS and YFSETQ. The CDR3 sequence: CASSSRQPGPSTDTQYF. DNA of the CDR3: TGCGCCAGCAGCTCAAGACAACCGGGACCGAGCACAGATACGCAGTATTTT. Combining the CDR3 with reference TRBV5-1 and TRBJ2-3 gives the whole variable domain KAGVTQTPRYLIKTRGQQVTLSCSPISGHRSVSWYQQTPGQGLQFLFEYFSETQRNKGNFPGRFSGRQFSNSRSEMNVSTLELGDSALYLCASSSRQPGPSTDTQYFGPGTRLTVL.

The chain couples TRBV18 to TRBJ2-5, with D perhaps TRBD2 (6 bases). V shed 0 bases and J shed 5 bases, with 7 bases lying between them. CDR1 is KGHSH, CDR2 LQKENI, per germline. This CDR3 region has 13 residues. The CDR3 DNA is TGTGCCAGCTCACCACCTGGGAGGGAGACCCAGTACTTC. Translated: CASSPPGRETQYF.

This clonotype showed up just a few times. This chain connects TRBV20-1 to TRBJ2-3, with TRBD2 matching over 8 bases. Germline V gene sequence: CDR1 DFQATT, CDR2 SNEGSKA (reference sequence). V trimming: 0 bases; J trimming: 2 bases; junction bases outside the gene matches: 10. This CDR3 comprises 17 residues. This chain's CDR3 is CSARDLILADLTDTQYF. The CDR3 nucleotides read TGCAGTGCTAGAGATCTGATACTAGCGGACCTCACAGATACGCAGTATTTT.

For the CDR3, the DNA is TGTGCCAGCAGTTACCTAGCGGGAGGGGTCTACAATGAGCAGTTCTTC. Encoded protein: CASSYLAGGVYNEQFF. The chain has TRBV6-2 or TRBV6-3 and TRBJ2-1; 12 positions agree with TRBD2. V shed 2 bases and J 3 bases; nucleotides not matched to a gene: 2. Per the germline V gene, CDR1 is MNHEY and CDR2 is SVGEGT. The CDR3 covers 16 residues.

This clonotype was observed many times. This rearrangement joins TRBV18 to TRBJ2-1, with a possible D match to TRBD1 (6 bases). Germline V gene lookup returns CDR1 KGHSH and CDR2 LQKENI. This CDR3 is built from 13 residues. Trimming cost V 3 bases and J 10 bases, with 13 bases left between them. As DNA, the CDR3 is TGTGCCAGCTCACCGACGCTTCAGGGGGAGCAGTTCTTC. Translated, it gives CASSPTLQGEQFF.

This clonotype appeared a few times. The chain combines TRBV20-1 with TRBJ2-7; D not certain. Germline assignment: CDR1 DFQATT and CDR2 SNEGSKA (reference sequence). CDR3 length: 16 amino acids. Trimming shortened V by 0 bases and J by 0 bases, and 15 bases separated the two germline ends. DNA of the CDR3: TGCAGTGCTAGAGACCACCTAAGGGCAAGCTCCTACGAGCAGTACTTC. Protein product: CSARDHLRASSYEQYF.

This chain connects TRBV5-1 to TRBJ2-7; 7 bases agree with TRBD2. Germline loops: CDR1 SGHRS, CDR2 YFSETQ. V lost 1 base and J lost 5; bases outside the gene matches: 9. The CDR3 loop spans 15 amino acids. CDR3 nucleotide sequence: TGCGCCAGCAGCTTGTCGGCGGGAGCATATCACGAGCAGTACTTC. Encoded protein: CASSLSAGAYHEQYF. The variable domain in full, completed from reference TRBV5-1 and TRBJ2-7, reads KAGVTQTPRYLIKTRGQQVTLSCSPISGHRSVSWYQQTPGQGLQFLFEYFSETQRNKGNFPGRFSGRQFSNSRSEMNVSTLELGDSALYLCASSLSAGAYHEQYFGPGTRLTVT.

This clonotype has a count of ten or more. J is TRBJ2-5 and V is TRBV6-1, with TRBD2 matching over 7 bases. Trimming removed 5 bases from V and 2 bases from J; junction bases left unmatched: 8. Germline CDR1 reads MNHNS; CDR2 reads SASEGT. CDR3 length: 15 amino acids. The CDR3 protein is CASSQSLALQETQYF. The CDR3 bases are TGTGCCAGCAGTCAGTCACTAGCGCTTCAAGAGACCCAGTACTTC.

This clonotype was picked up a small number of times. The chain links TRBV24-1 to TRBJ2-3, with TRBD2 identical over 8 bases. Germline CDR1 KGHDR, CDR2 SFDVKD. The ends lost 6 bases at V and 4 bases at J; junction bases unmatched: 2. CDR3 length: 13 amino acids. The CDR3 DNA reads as TGTGCCACCAGTCGCGGGAGGTCAGATACGCAGTATTTT. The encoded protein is CATSRGRSDTQYF.

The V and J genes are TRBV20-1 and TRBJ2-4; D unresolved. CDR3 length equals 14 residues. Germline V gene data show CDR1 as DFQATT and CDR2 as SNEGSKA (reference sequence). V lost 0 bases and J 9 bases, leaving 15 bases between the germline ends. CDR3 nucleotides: TGCAGTGCTAGAGATCGAGAGGCGGAAGTCATTCAGTACTTC. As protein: CSARDREAEVIQYF.

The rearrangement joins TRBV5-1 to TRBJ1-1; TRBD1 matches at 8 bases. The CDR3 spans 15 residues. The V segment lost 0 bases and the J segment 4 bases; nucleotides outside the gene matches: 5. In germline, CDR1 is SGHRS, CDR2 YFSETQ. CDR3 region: CASSLGQGSITEAFF. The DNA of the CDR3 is TGCGCCAGCAGCTTGGGACAGGGGAGTATCACTGAAGCTTTCTTT. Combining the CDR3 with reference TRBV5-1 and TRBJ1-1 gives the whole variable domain KAGVTQTPRYLIKTRGQQVTLSCSPISGHRSVSWYQQTPGQGLQFLFEYFSETQRNKGNFPGRFSGRQFSNSRSEMNVSTLELGDSALYLCASSLGQGSITEAFFGQGTRLTVV.

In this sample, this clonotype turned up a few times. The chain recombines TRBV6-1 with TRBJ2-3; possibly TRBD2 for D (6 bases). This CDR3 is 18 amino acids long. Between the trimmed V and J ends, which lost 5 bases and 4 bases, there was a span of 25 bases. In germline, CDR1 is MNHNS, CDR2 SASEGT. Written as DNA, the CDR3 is TGTGCCAGCAGTCCATCGGACGGAACCGGAGGGAGTGCAGATACGCAGTATTTT. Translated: CASSPSDGTGGSADTQYF.

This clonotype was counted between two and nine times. The DNA for the CDR3 is TGTGCCAGCAGCTTCGGGACTGGGTTATACAATGAGCAGTTCTTC. Protein product: CASSFGTGLYNEQFF. The V and J genes are TRBV7-8 and TRBJ2-1; D perhaps matches TRBD2 (6 bases). Germline V CDR1 and CDR2: SGHVS, FQNEAQ. Trimming removed 3 bases from V and 4 bases from J, with 13 bases in between. The CDR3 loop spans 15 amino acids.

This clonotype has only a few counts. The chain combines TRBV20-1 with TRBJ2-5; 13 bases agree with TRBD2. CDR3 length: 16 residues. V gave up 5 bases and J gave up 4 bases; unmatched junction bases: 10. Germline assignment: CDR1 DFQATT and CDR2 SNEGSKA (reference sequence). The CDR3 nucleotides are TGCAGTGCTCGTGAGGGGGGACTAGCGGGGTTAGAGACCCAGTACTTC. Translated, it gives CSAREGGLAGLETQYF.